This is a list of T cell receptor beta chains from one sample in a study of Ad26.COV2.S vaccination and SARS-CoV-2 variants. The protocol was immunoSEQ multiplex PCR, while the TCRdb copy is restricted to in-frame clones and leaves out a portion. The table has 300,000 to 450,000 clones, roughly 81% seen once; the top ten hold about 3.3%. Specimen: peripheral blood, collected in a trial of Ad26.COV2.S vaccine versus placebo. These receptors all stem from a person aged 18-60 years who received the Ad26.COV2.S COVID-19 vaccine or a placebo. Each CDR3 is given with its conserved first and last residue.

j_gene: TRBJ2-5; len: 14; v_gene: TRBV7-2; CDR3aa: CASSSPGRGETQYF
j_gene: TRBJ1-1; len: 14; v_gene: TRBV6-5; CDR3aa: CASGRQVPNTEAFF
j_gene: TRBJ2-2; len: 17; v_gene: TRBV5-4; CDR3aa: CASSPGLALGLAGELFF
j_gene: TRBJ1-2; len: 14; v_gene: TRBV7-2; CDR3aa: CASSYSKEGLGYTF
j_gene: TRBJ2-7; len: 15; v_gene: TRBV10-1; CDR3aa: CASSDGGQGNYEQYF
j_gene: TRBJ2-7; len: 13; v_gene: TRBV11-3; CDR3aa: CASSLEVGSEQYF
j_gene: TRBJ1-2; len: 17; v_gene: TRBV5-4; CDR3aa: CASSNGRDKRSNYGYTF
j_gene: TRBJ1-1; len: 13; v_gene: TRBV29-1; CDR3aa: CSVDVGGNTEAFF
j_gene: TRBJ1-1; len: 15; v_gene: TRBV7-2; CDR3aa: CASSLVGGLNTEAFF
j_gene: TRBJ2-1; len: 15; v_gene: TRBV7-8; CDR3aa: CASSLVAGGRNEQFF
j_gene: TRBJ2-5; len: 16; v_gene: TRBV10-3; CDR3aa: CAISDVYGRAAETQYF
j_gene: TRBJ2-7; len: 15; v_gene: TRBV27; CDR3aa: CASSRTASSSYEQYF
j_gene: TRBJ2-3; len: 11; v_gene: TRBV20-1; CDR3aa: CSATGGDTQYF
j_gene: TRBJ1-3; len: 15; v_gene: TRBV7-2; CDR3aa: CASSRTGSSGNTIYF
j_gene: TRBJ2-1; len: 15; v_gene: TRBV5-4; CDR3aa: CASSPRAGLGNEQFF
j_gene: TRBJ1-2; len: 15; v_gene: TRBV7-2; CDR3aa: CASSPGGSGGKGYTF
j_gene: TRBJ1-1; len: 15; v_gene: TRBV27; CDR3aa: CASSLTGQGWTEAFF
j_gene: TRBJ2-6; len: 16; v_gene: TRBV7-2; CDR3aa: CASSLFQGTGANVLTF
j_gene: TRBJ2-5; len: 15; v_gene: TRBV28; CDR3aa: CASSLKAGGRETQYF
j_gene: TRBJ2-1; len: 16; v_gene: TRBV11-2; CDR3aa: CASSPPLERGGWEQFF
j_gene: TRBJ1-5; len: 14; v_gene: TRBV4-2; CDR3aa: CASRGGQGTQPQHF
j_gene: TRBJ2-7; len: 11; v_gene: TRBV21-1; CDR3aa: CASGHAYEQYF
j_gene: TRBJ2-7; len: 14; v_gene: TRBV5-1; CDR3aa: CASSLVAGSYEQYF
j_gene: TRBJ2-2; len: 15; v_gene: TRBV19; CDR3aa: CASSIIIANTGELFF
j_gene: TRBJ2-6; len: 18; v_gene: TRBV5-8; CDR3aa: CASSPRTGGGSGANVLTF
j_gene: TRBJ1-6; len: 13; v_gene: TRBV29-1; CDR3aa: CSVGQGNNSPLHF